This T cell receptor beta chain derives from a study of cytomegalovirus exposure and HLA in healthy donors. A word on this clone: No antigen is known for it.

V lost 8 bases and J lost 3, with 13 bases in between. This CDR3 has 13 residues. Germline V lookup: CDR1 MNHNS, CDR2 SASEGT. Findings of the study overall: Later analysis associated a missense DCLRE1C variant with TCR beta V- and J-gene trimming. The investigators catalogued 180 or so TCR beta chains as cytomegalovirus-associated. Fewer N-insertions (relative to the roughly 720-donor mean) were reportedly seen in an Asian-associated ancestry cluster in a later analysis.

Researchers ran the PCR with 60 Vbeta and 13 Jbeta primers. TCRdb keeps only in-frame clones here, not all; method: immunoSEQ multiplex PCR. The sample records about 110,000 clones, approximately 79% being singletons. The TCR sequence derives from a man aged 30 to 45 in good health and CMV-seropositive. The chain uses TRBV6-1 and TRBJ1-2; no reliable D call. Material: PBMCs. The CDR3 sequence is CASRRGGDYGYTF. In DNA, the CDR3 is TGTGCCAGCCGCAGAGGAGGAGACTATGGCTACACCTTC.